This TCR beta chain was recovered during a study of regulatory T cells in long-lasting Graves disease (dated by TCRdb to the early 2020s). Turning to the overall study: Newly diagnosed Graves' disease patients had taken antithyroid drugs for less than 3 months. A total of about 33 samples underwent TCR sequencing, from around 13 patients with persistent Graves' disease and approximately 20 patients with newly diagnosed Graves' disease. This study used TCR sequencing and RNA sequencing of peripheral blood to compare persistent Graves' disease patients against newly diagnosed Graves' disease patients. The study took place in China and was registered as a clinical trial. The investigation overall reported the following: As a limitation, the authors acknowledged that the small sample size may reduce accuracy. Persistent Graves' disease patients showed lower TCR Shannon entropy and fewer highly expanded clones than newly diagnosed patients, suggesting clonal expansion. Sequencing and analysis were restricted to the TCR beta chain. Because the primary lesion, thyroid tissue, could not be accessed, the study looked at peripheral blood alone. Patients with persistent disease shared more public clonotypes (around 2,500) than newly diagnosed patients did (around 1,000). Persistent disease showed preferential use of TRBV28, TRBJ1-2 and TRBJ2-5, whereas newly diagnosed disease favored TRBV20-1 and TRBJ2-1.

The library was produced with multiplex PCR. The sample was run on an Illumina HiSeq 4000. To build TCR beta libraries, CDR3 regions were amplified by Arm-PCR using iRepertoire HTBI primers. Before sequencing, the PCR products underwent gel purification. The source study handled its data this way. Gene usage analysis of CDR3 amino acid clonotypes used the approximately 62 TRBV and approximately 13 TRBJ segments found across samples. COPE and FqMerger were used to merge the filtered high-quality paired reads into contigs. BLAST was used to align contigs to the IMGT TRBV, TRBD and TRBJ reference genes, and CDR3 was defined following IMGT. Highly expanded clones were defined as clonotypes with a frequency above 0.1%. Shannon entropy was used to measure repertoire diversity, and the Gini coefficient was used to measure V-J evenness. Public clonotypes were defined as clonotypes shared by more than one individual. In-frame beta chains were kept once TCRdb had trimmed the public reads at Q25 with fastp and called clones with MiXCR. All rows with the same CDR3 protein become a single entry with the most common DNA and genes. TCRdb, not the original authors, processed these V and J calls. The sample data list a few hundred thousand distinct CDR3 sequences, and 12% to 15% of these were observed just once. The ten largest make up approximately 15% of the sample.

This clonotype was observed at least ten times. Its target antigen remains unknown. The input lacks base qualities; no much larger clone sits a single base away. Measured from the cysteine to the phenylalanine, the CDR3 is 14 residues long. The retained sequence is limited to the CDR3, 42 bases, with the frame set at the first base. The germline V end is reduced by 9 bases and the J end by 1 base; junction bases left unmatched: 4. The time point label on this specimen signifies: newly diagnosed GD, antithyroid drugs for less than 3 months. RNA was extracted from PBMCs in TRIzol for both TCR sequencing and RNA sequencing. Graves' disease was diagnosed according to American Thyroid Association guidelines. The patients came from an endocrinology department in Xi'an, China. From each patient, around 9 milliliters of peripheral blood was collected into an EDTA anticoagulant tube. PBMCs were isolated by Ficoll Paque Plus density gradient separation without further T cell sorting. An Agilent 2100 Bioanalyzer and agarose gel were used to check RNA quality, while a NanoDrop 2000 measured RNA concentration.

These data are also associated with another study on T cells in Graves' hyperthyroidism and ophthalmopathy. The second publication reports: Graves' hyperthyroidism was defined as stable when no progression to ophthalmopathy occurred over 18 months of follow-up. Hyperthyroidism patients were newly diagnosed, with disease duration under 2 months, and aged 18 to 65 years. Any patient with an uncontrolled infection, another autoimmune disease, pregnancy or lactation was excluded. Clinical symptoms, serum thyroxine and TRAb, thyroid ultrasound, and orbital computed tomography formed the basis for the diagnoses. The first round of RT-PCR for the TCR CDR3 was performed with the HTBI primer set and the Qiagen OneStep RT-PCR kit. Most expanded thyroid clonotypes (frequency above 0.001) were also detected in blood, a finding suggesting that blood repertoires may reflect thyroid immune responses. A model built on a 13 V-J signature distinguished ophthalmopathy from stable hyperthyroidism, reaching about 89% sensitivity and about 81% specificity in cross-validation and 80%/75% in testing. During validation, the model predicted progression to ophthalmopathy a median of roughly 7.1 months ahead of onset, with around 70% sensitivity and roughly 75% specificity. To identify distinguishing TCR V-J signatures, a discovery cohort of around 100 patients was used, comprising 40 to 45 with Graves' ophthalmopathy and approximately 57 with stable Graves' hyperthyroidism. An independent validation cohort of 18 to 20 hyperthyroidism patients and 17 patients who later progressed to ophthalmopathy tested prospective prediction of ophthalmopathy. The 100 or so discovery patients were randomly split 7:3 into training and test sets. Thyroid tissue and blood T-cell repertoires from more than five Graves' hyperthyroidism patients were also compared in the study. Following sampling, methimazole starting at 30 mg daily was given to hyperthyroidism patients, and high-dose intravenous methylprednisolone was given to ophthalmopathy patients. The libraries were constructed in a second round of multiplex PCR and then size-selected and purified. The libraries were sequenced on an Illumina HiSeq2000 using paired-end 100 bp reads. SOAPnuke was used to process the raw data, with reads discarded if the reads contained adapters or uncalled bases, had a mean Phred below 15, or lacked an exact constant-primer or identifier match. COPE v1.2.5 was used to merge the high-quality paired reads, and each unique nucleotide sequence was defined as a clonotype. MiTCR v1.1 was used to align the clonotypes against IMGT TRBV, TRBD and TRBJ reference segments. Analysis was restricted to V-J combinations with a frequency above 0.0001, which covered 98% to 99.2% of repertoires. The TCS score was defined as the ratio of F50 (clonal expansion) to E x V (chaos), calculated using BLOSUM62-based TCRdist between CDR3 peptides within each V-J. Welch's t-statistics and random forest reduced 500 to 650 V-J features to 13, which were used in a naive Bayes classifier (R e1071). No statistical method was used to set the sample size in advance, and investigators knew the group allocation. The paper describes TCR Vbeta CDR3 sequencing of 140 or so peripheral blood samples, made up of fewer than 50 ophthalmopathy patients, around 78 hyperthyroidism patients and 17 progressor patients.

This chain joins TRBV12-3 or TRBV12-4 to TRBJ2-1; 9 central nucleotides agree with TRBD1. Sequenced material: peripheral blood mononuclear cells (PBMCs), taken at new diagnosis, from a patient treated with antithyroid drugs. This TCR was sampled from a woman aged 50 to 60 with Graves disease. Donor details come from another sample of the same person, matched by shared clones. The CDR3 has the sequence CASGGTGSYNEQFF. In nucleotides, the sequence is TGTGCCAGTGGCGGGACAGGGTCCTACAATGAGCAGTTCTTC.